The sequence of this T cell receptor (beta chain) was determined in a study of blood T cell repertoires in COVID-19. About the study: Specimens from acute and convalescent COVID-19 originated in the United States, Italy and Spain.

Source study methods: Researchers report that nucleated cell counts were estimated from reference gene primer amplification. The data were produced by immunoSEQ multiplex PCR, yet TCRdb's version contains in-frame clones alone and is incomplete. The V and J calls and the clone size are those of that table, but D and trimming were determined from the DNA. This sample has roughly 200,000 clones, with about 84% found just once. J gave up 2 bases and V 3 bases, and 3 bases lay outside the gene matches. The germline gives CDR1 SGDLS, CDR2 YYNGEE. The CDR3 is 15 amino acids. The specimen sequenced was PBMCs or T cells enriched from blood (not recorded which). This receptor was obtained from a man aged 35-49 years with acute COVID-19. The rearrangement links TRBV9 to TRBJ2-3; 10 nucleotides match TRBD2. The CDR3 nucleotides are TGTGCCAGCAGCGAACTAGCGGGGTACACAGATACGCAGTATTTT. This gives the protein CASSELAGYTDTQYF. The full variable domain, with the rest looked up from reference TRBV9 and TRBJ2-3, is DSGVTQTPKHLITATGQRVTLRCSPRSGDLSVYWYQQSLDQGLQFLIQYYNGEERAKGNILERFSAQQFPDLHSELNLSSLELGDSALYFCASSELAGYTDTQYFGPGTRLTVL.